This T cell receptor (beta chain) was profiled in a study of T cell responses to AZD1222 COVID-19 vaccine. The CDR3 consists of 19 residues. Germline V gene lookup returns CDR1 MGHRA and CDR2 YSYEKL. V was pared by 1 base and J by 4 bases, with 14 bases of the junction left unmatched. Details on this clone: Its antigen remains unidentified.

Data came from immunoSEQ multiplex PCR; TCRdb stores just in-frame clones and leaves some out. The table lists 80,000 or so clones, nearly 85% of them singletons. General observations from the study: There were vaccine-associated CD4 TCRs across spike, dominant at 160-218 and 743-854. Spike-specific TCR breadth and depth grew following two AZD1222 doses. Donors were chiefly white British, with a greater number of females, and clonal diversity was perhaps underestimated. Nearly half of spike-specific TCRs reportedly go after variant regions that carry no mutations.

The sequencing here drew on peripheral blood, taken on day 0 of AZD1222 vaccination. The chain has TRBV4-1 and TRBJ2-3; 10 nucleotides line up with TRBD2. The receptor comes from an adult in good health. DNA of the CDR3: TGCGCCAGCAGCCAAGTACGAAGGGCTAGCGGGAGTAGGGCAGATACGCAGTATTTT. As protein: CASSQVRRASGSRADTQYF.